This passage covers 26 T cell receptor beta chains from one sample sequenced in a study of chemoradiotherapy in HPV16-positive cancers. The assay was immunoSEQ multiplex PCR, and TCRdb's table has in-frame clones only and misses some. The profile covers 6,500 to 8,500 clones, with around 88% appearing a single time and 11% to 15% taken by the ten largest. The sequencing used blood, collected from a patient who underwent chemoradiotherapy. These receptors were obtained from a human donor with HPV-associated anogenital cancer.

CDR3 sequence reads: CASSQEMTSPGNTIYF. For the CDR3, the DNA is TGCGCCAGCAGCCAAGAGATGACAAGCCCTGGAAACACCATATATTTT. The chain uses TRBV4-3 and TRBJ1-3; D unclear. V was clipped by 0 bases and J by 2 bases, with 11 bases between them. The CDR3 is 16 amino acids. The germline V gene encodes CDR1 LGHNA and CDR2 YSLEER.

This clone was seen a few times. The CDR3 spells CASSLALAGNNYEQYF. CDR3 DNA sequence: TGTGCCAGCAGCTTAGCCCTAGCGGGGAACAACTACGAGCAGTACTTC. This chain uses TRBV7-9 with TRBJ2-7; 9 positions match TRBD2. The germline CDR1 and CDR2 sequences are SEHNR and FQNEAQ (reference sequence). The CDR3 has 16 residues. The ends lost 0 bases at V and 3 bases at J; junction bases unmatched: 6.

The chain has TRBV5-1 and TRBJ2-2, with D possibly being TRBD1 (6 bases). Deletions cut 5 bases from V and 4 bases from J, with 12 bases between. Germline values: CDR1 SGHRS, CDR2 YFSETQ. The CDR3 extends over 14 amino acids. This chain's CDR3 is CASRIGTTTGELFF. The CDR3 DNA follows: TGCGCCAGCAGGATCGGGACAACCACCGGGGAGCTGTTTTTT.

The gene calls are TRBV7-9 and TRBJ2-1; 13 nucleotides match TRBD2. This CDR3 region has 16 residues. The V and J ends lost 5 bases and 4 bases, in that order; junction bases with no gene match: 5. Germline-derived CDR1 and CDR2 are SEHNR and FQNEAQ (reference sequence). The CDR3 here is CASSPPGLAGYNEQFF. CDR3 coding DNA: TGTGCCAGCAGCCCCCCGGGACTAGCGGGGTACAATGAGCAGTTCTTC.

V gene TRBV10-2 combines with J gene TRBJ2-1; D unresolved. The CDR3 length is 20 residues. Trimming removed 2 bases at V and 0 bases at J, with 23 bases between. Germline values: CDR1 WSHSY, CDR2 SAAADI. CDR3 in DNA: TGCGCCAGCAGTGAGCCACAATACGAGGTGGGGAAAGGCTCCTACAATGAGCAGTTCTTC. It is translated as CASSEPQYEVGKGSYNEQFF.

The gene calls are TRBV1 and TRBJ2-6; the table's D call, TRBD1, has no DNA check behind it. TRBV1 is reported as a pseudogene. This CDR3 region has 16 residues. The CDR3 region is CTSSHPLGTGANVLTF. As DNA, the CDR3 is TGCACCAGCAGCCATCCGTTGGGGACAGGGGCCAACGTCCTGACTTTC.

The chain links TRBV7-2 to TRBJ2-5; D possibly uses TRBD1 or TRBD2 (5 bases each). Trimming took off 1 base at V and 1 base at J, with 7 bases between the two ends. This CDR3 contains 14 residues. Germline CDR1 is SGHTA and CDR2 is FQGNSA. CDR3: CASSLVRGQETQYF. DNA of the CDR3: TGTGCCAGCAGCTTAGTGAGGGGCCAAGAGACCCAGTACTTC.

The rearrangement uses TRBV14 and TRBJ2-3; 8 bases are a match to TRBD2. Germline assignment: CDR1 SGHDN and CDR2 FVKESK. V was clipped by 1 base and J by 3 bases; unmatched bases: 3. CDR3 length: 15 residues. The CDR3 protein is CASSQGLARTDTQYF. The DNA of the CDR3 is TGTGCCAGCAGCCAAGGACTAGCGAGGACAGATACGCAGTATTTT.

A note on this clone: Other DNA sequences within the sample encode an identical CDR3. The chain couples TRBV5-1 to TRBJ2-1, with TRBD2 identical over 9 bases. Germline CDR1 is SGHRS and CDR2 is YFSETQ. V trimming: 0 bases; J trimming: 10 bases; junction bases outside the gene matches: 2. There are 13 residues in the CDR3. The CDR3 nucleotides read TGCGCCAGCAGCTTGGTTCTAGCGGGGGAGCAGTTCTTC. Translating gives CASSLVLAGEQFF.

The rearrangement uses TRBV19 and TRBJ2-3; perhaps TRBD1 as D (6 bases). Per the germline V gene, CDR1 is LNHDA and CDR2 is SQIVND (reference sequence). The CDR3 is made up of 15 amino acids. V was pared by 6 bases and J by 0 bases, with 13 bases between. The DNA for the CDR3 is TGTGCCAGTAGCCGACAGGATTCTAGCACAGATACGCAGTATTTT. It codes for CASSRQDSSTDTQYF.

The gene calls are TRBV7-2 and TRBJ2-3; D unresolved. The length of the CDR3 is 14 residues. Germline assignment: CDR1 SGHTA and CDR2 FQGNSA. V was cut by 4 bases and J by 1 base, with 9 bases left in between. The CDR3 sequence: CASSSRSGTDTQYF. The CDR3, as DNA: TGTGCCAGCAGCTCCCGTTCTGGCACAGATACGCAGTATTTT.

The rearrangement links TRBV2 to TRBJ1-5; D is perhaps TRBD1 (5 bases). Trimming shortened V by 4 bases and J by 2 bases, and 9 bases separated the two germline ends. Germline values: CDR1 SNHLY, CDR2 FYNNEI. This CDR3 comprises 14 residues. The CDR3 loop is CASSGLGGNQPQHF. The CDR3 DNA is TGTGCCAGCAGTGGACTGGGGGGCAATCAGCCCCAGCATTTT.

CDR3 in DNA: TGTGCCAGCAGCACCTCGGAAGTAGCGGGGGCTCTCTCTACGCAGTATTTT. It yields the protein CASSTSEVAGALSTQYF. The chain couples TRBV9 to TRBJ2-3, with TRBD2 matching 9 bases. The length of the CDR3 is 17 residues. Trimming at V came to 4 bases and at J to 8 bases, leaving 17 bases not matched to a gene. The V gene's germline CDR1 is SGDLS and CDR2 YYNGEE.

The chain links TRBV2 to TRBJ1-5; no reliable D call. This CDR3 is 15 amino acids long. V was clipped by 5 bases and J by 2 bases, with 13 bases between them. CDR1 and CDR2 from the germline V gene are SNHLY and FYNNEI. CDR3 nucleotide sequence: TGTGCCAGCAGTATGACAACCGTAGGCAATCAGCCCCAGCATTTT. This translates into CASSMTTVGNQPQHF.

CDR3 region: CASRGTGDQPQHF. The CDR3 nucleotides read TGTGCCAGCAGGGGGACAGGGGATCAGCCCCAGCATTTT. This sequence joins TRBV2 and TRBJ1-5; 10 positions match TRBD1. Germline-derived CDR1 and CDR2 are SNHLY and FYNNEI. The length of the CDR3 is 13 residues. Trimming at V came to 6 bases and at J to 5 bases, leaving 1 base not matched to a gene.

The gene calls are TRBV7-9 and TRBJ2-1; 10 positions match TRBD1. The CDR3 extends over 15 amino acids. The junction had 6 bases not matched to a gene; V was cut back by 5 bases and J by 5 bases. Germline lookup yields CDR1 SEHNR and CDR2 FQNEAQ (reference sequence). CDR3 sequence reads: CASSLGQGEDNEQFF. In DNA, the CDR3 is TGTGCCAGCAGCCTCGGACAGGGGGAGGACAATGAGCAGTTCTTC.

The V call is TRBV2, the J call TRBJ2-3; D call uncertain. The CDR3 covers 14 residues. Germline CDR1 SNHLY, CDR2 FYNNEI. Trimming left V 6 bases short and J 4 bases short, with 14 bases between. Here the CDR3 reads CASSRNIAADTQYF. The CDR3 DNA reads as TGTGCCAGCAGCCGTAACATCGCCGCAGATACGCAGTATTTT.

The chain links TRBV4-1 to TRBJ2-1; 7 bases fit TRBD1. The CDR3 has 13 residues. Germline V gene sequence: CDR1 MGHRA, CDR2 YSYEKL. V was clipped by 5 bases and J by 4 bases; unmatched bases: 2. The CDR3: CASSEGAYNEQFF. The CDR3, as DNA: TGCGCCAGCAGCGAGGGGGCGTACAATGAGCAGTTCTTC.

The rearrangement links TRBV29-1 to TRBJ2-3, with 14 positions matching TRBD2. Trimming removed 6 bases from V and 4 bases from J; junction bases left unmatched: 9. Germline V gene lookup returns CDR1 SQVTM and CDR2 ANQGSEA. This CDR3 comprises 16 residues. The CDR3 region has the DNA TGCAGCGTGGGGGGACTAGCGGGGGATTGGGCAGATACGCAGTATTTT. Amino acids: CSVGGLAGDWADTQYF.

The V gene is TRBV6-1, the J gene TRBJ2-7, with D possibly TRBD1 on 5 matching bases. This CDR3 spans 13 amino acids. Deletions cut 4 bases from V and 3 bases from J, with 10 bases between. Germline lookup yields CDR1 MNHNS and CDR2 SASEGT. CDR3 DNA: TGTGCCAGCAGTGTTGGCAGGGACTACGAGCAGTACTTC. It translates to CASSVGRDYEQYF.

V and J are TRBV5-4 and TRBJ1-1; no clear D. V was clipped by 4 bases and J by 3 bases, with 16 bases between them. Germline values: CDR1 SGHNT, CDR2 YYREEE (reference sequence). The CDR3 runs to 15 residues. The CDR3 spells CASSVNVLPDTEAFF. The DNA of the CDR3 is TGTGCCAGCAGCGTTAACGTTCTTCCGGACACTGAAGCTTTCTTT.

The chain combines TRBV5-1 with TRBJ2-7; 10 nucleotides line up with TRBD1. The V gene's germline CDR1 is SGHRS and CDR2 YFSETQ. J gave up 5 bases and V 4 bases, and 9 bases lay outside the gene matches. CDR3 size: 15 residues. This chain's CDR3 is CASSLTGTGVDEQYF. For the CDR3, the DNA is TGCGCCAGCAGCCTAACCGGGACAGGGGTTGACGAGCAGTACTTC.

The chain carries TRBV9 and TRBJ2-5, with D unclear. CDR3 length: 15 amino acids. The ends were cut back, 4 bases at V and 5 bases at J, with 18 bases in the middle. In germline, CDR1 is SGDLS, CDR2 YYNGEE. CDR3: CASSPPLGSRETQYF. CDR3 in DNA: TGTGCCAGCAGCCCCCCCCTAGGTAGCCGGGAGACCCAGTACTTC.

The genes are TRBV2 and TRBJ1-6, with 8 bases aligning to TRBD1. The CDR3 loop spans 13 amino acids. The V segment lost 9 bases and the J segment 10 bases; nucleotides outside the gene matches: 8. Germline V gene sequence: CDR1 SNHLY, CDR2 FYNNEI. CDR3 region: CARMTGAESPLHF. The CDR3 region has the DNA TGTGCCAGGATGACAGGGGCGGAATCACCCCTCCACTTT. Full variable domain (missing parts from reference TRBV2 and TRBJ1-6): EPEVTQTPSHQVTQMGQEVILRCVPISNHLYFYWYRQILGQKVEFLVSFYNNEISEKSEIFDDQFSVERPDGSNFTLKIRSTKLEDSAMYFCARMTGAESPLHFGNGTRLTVT.

The chain links TRBV7-2 to TRBJ2-7; no firm D call. Germline V gene lookup returns CDR1 SGHTA and CDR2 FQGNSA. The V end was cut by 4 bases, the J end by 7 bases, with 14 bases between. There are 13 residues in the CDR3. CDR3 DNA sequence: TGTGCCAGCAGCTATGGCTCGGTCGGTGAGCAGTACTTC. It encodes CASSYGSVGEQYF.

The rearrangement links TRBV6-6 to TRBJ1-1; no clear D. V was clipped by 7 bases and J by 1 base, with 13 bases between them. The germline V gene has CDR1 MNHNY and CDR2 SVGAGI (reference sequence). There are 14 residues in the CDR3. The CDR3 sequence: CASTVGGPNTEAFF. In DNA form, the CDR3 reads TGTGCCAGCACCGTAGGTGGGCCGAACACTGAAGCTTTCTTT.